This TCR beta chain stems from a study of regulatory T cells in long-lasting Graves disease (dated by TCRdb to the early 2020s). About the investigation overall: Patients with newly diagnosed Graves' disease had been on antithyroid drugs for under 3 months. The study was conducted in China and was registered as a clinical trial. A total of around 35 samples were covered by TCR sequencing, comprising roughly 13 persistent and around 20 newly diagnosed Graves' disease patients. This study used TCR sequencing and RNA sequencing of peripheral blood to compare persistent Graves' disease patients against newly diagnosed Graves' disease patients.

General conclusions and limits of the study: Persistent disease showed preferential use of TRBV28, TRBJ1-2 and TRBJ2-5, whereas newly diagnosed disease favored TRBV20-1 and TRBJ2-1. Sequencing and analysis were limited to the TCR beta chain. The study examined only peripheral blood because the primary lesion, thyroid tissue, could not be accessed. Compared with newly diagnosed patients, persistent Graves' disease patients had lower TCR Shannon entropy and fewer highly expanded clones, which suggests clonal expansion. Patients with persistent disease shared more public clonotypes (about 2,900) than newly diagnosed patients did (nearly 1,000). The authors noted that the small sample size was a limitation that may lower accuracy.

Library generation was performed with multiplex PCR. Data came from an Illumina HiSeq 4000. iRepertoire HTBI primers and Arm-PCR amplification of CDR3 regions were used to construct TCR beta libraries. Gel purification was performed on PCR products prior to sequencing. The authors' analysis ran thus. Gene usage analysis of CDR3 amino acid clonotypes used the 62 TRBV and more than 13 TRBJ segments found across samples. COPE and FqMerger were used to merge filtered high-quality paired reads into contigs. BLAST was used to align contigs to the IMGT TRBV, TRBD and TRBJ reference genes, and CDR3 was defined following IMGT. Any clonotype with a frequency above 0.1% was classified as a highly expanded clone. Shannon entropy served as the measure of repertoire diversity, while the Gini coefficient captured V-J evenness. Clonotypes shared by more than one individual were considered public. In TCRdb, the public reads were trimmed at Q25 with fastp and aligned with MiXCR, with productive beta chains retained. Rows are combined by CDR3 protein, so each entry shows the most common genes and DNA. None of the V and J calls come from the authors' own analysis; TCRdb made them. The sample contains approximately 400,000 distinct CDR3 sequences, 15% of them found a single time. The ten largest make up approximately 15% of the sample.

A word on this clonotype: No antigen is known for it. This sequence is one base from a far larger clone and is likely a read error.

The CDR3 sequence holds 15 residues, the cysteine and phenylalanine included. Only the CDR3 DNA stays, 45 bases, in frame from base 1. For CDR1 and CDR2, the germline V gene lists SGHNT and YENEEA. What the time point label conveys for this sample: newly diagnosed GD, antithyroid drugs for less than 3 months. For both TCR sequencing and RNA sequencing, RNA was extracted from PBMCs in TRIzol. The diagnosis of Graves' disease was made according to American Thyroid Association guidelines. Patients were recruited from an endocrinology department in Xi'an, China. Each patient gave approximately 9.7 milliliters of peripheral blood, collected in an EDTA anticoagulant tube. PBMCs were isolated by Ficoll Paque Plus density gradient separation without further T cell sorting. RNA quality was checked with an Agilent 2100 Bioanalyzer and agarose gel, and concentration with a NanoDrop 2000. The same data also contributed to another study, on T cells in Graves' hyperthyroidism and ophthalmopathy. From the second report: A patient counted as having stable Graves' hyperthyroidism if no progression to ophthalmopathy occurred over 18 months of follow-up. Hyperthyroidism patients were aged 18 to 65 years and newly diagnosed, with disease duration of less than 2 months. Exclusion was applied to patients with uncontrolled infections, other autoimmune diseases, pregnancy or lactation. Clinical symptoms, serum thyroxine and TRAb, thyroid ultrasound, and orbital computed tomography formed the basis for the diagnoses. For the first round of RT-PCR on the TCR CDR3, the HTBI primer set was used together with the Qiagen OneStep RT-PCR kit. Blood samples also contained most of the expanded thyroid clonotypes (frequency above 0.001), which suggests that blood repertoires may reflect thyroid immune responses. A 13 V-J signature model separated ophthalmopathy from stable hyperthyroidism, with about 90% sensitivity and around 84% specificity in cross-validation and 80%/75% in testing. In validation, progression to ophthalmopathy was predicted by the model with approximately 67% sensitivity and around 76% specificity, a median of roughly 6.4 months before onset. To identify TCR V-J signatures that set the groups apart, the researchers used a discovery cohort of 100 patients, made up of 43 with Graves' ophthalmopathy and about 60 with stable Graves' hyperthyroidism. Prospective prediction of ophthalmopathy was tested in an independent validation cohort consisting of 18 hyperthyroidism patients and some 15 patients who later progressed to ophthalmopathy. For training and testing, the 100 patients in the discovery cohort were randomly divided in a 7:3 ratio. The study also compared thyroid tissue and blood T-cell repertoires from a handful of Graves' hyperthyroidism patients. Once sampling was done, hyperthyroidism patients were given methimazole at a starting dose of 30 mg daily, whereas ophthalmopathy patients were given high-dose intravenous methylprednisolone. A second multiplex PCR round built the libraries, followed by size selection and purification. The libraries were sequenced on an Illumina HiSeq2000 using paired-end 100 bp reads. SOAPnuke was used to process the raw data, throwing out any read that contained adapters or uncalled bases, had a mean Phred below 15, or lacked an exact constant-primer or identifier match. COPE v1.2.5 was used to merge high-quality paired reads, and clonotypes were defined as unique nucleotide sequences. MiTCR v1.1 was used to align clonotypes to the IMGT TRBV, TRBD and TRBJ reference segments. The analysis was restricted to V-J combinations with a frequency above 0.0001, which together covered 99.2% of the repertoires. The TCS score was defined as F50 (clonal expansion) divided by E x V (chaos), with BLOSUM62-based TCRdist calculated between CDR3 peptides within each V-J. Welch's t-statistics and random forest reduced several hundred V-J features to 10 to 15, which were used in a naive Bayes classifier (R e1071). Sample size was not statistically predetermined, and blinding of investigators to group allocation was not performed. The paper describes TCR Vbeta CDR3 sequencing of 130 to 150 peripheral blood samples, made up of 43 ophthalmopathy patients, 70 to 75 hyperthyroidism patients and around 17 progressor patients.

Here the sequenced sample was peripheral blood mononuclear cells (PBMCs), taken at new diagnosis, from a patient treated with antithyroid drugs. The sequence links TRBV11-3 to TRBJ2-1; 10 nucleotides in the junction match TRBD2. The TCR sequence derives from a woman between 25 and 40 years old with Graves disease. Donor details come from another sample of the same person, matched by shared clones. The sequenced DNA is TGTGCCAGCAGCTTCGGACTAGCGGAGTACAATGAGCAGGTCTTC. Its protein is CASSFGLAEYNEQVF.